The entry below describes one T cell receptor beta chain. What it binds is not known. TCR beta cDNA libraries had unique molecular identifiers. TCRdb reanalysed the PCR reads using MiXCR and keeps one entry per CDR3 protein. The sample lists hundreds of thousands of distinct CDR3 sequences; approximately 59% were seen once. The source of the sample is a study of post-analysis software for immune sequencing data. Study summary: Progressive-relapsing, secondary progressive and relapsing-remitting multiple sclerosis were among the disease courses included. Findings of the study overall: In patients, a few TRBV segments were more frequent than in controls, with TRBV5-6, TRBV5-1 and TRBV20-1 among them.

This CDR3 has 15 amino acids. Trimming cost V 5 bases and J 5 bases; bases outside gene matches: 10. This chain joins TRBV12-3 or TRBV12-4 and TRBJ2-5; 8 bases align to TRBD2. The source material was blood. The TCR comes from a girl aged 2 to 9 with multiple sclerosis. The CDR3 region is CASSNSGGGRETQYF. The CDR3 nucleotides read TGTGCCAGCAGTAATTCCGGGGGGGGTCGGGAGACCCAGTACTTC.